This TCR beta chain comes out of a study of blood T cell repertoires in COVID-19. Data came from immunoSEQ multiplex PCR; TCRdb stores just in-frame clones and leaves some out. The sample gives approximately 360,000 clones, 88% of which show up once; 0.9% to 1% is in the top ten. J gave up 4 bases and V 2 bases, and 10 bases lay outside the gene matches. The CDR3 has 16 amino acids. Per germline, CDR1 MNHNS and CDR2 SASEGT. The clonotype comes from a woman aged 25-40 years with acute COVID-19. Material: PBMCs or T cells enriched from blood (not recorded which). This rearrangement joins TRBV6-1 to TRBJ1-2, with TRBD1 matching over 7 bases. The CDR3 sequence is CASSELTGEAFYGYTF. CDR3 bases: TGTGCCAGCAGTGAACTCACAGGGGAGGCTTTCTATGGCTACACCTTC.